A selection of T cell receptor beta chains follows, all from one sample in a study of cytomegalovirus exposure and HLA in healthy donors. Data came from immunoSEQ multiplex PCR; TCRdb stores just in-frame clones and leaves some out. The sample records around 150,000 clones, over 75% being singletons. Sequenced sample: PBMCs. The origin of the receptors is a middle-aged woman in good health and CMV-seronegative. The CDR3 runs from the conserved cysteine through the conserved F or W. A D gene is named only where the DNA matches it firmly. The size field is filled for only some rows; it gives once, few, many or a size class.

J gene: TRBJ2-7
clone size: -
D gene: TRBD2
V gene: TRBV6-5
CDR3 protein: CASSTRLAGEYEQYF
CDR3 DNA: TGTGCCAGCAGCACGCGCCTAGCGGGAGAATACGAGCAGTACTTC

J gene: TRBJ2-5
clone size: -
D gene: TRBD2
V gene: TRBV5-1
CDR3 protein: CASSHPWLAEIQETQYF
CDR3 DNA: TGCGCCAGCAGCCACCCCTGGCTAGCGGAGATCCAAGAGACCCAGTACTTC

J gene: TRBJ2-1
clone size: -
D gene: TRBD2
V gene: TRBV27
CDR3 protein: CASRRETSGNNEQFF
CDR3 DNA: TGTGCCAGCCGCAGGGAGACTAGCGGGAACAATGAGCAGTTCTTC

J gene: TRBJ2-7
clone size: -
D gene: -
V gene: TRBV6-5
CDR3 protein: CASSYGQFYEQYF
CDR3 DNA: TGTGCCAGCAGTTACGGGCAGTTCTACGAGCAGTACTTC

J gene: TRBJ2-5
clone size: -
D gene: TRBD1
V gene: TRBV18
CDR3 protein: CASSPNRGSETQYF
CDR3 DNA: TGTGCCAGCTCACCTAACAGGGGCTCGGAGACCCAGTACTTC

J gene: TRBJ2-7
clone size: -
D gene: -
V gene: TRBV10-3
CDR3 protein: CAISGTFSYEQYF
CDR3 DNA: TGTGCCATCAGTGGCACATTCTCCTACGAGCAGTACTTC

J gene: TRBJ1-4
clone size: -
D gene: TRBD1
V gene: TRBV6-1
CDR3 protein: CASSEGRGTGSEKLFF
CDR3 DNA: TGTGCCAGCAGTGAGGGGAGGGGGACAGGGAGTGAAAAACTGTTTTTT

J gene: TRBJ2-4
clone size: -
D gene: TRBD1
V gene: TRBV19
CDR3 protein: CASSITGGQINIQYF
CDR3 DNA: TGTGCCAGTAGTATAACAGGGGGCCAAATAAACATTCAGTACTTC

J gene: TRBJ2-7
clone size: once
D gene: TRBD2
V gene: TRBV13
CDR3 protein: CASSLESSGRAGQYF
CDR3 DNA: TGTGCCAGCAGCTTAGAGAGTAGCGGGAGGGCAGGGCAGTACTTC

J gene: TRBJ1-2
clone size: -
D gene: -
V gene: TRBV6-5
CDR3 protein: CASSYVEGNYGYTF
CDR3 DNA: TGTGCCAGCAGTTACGTGGAGGGGAACTATGGCTACACCTTC

J gene: TRBJ1-5
clone size: -
D gene: -
V gene: TRBV7-9
CDR3 protein: CASSAGDSNQPQHF
CDR3 DNA: TGTGCCAGCAGCGCAGGGGATAGCAATCAGCCCCAGCATTTT

J gene: TRBJ1-1
clone size: -
D gene: TRBD1
V gene: TRBV7-9
CDR3 protein: CASSLESGGTEAFF
CDR3 DNA: TGTGCCAGCAGCTTAGAATCAGGGGGCACTGAAGCTTTCTTT

J gene: TRBJ2-2
clone size: -
D gene: -
V gene: TRBV7-9
CDR3 protein: CSSSLSGSGELFF
CDR3 DNA: TGTTCCAGCAGCTTATCAGGGTCCGGGGAGCTGTTTTTT